The 23 T cell receptor beta chains below were found in one sample sequenced in a study of blood T cells in healthy people across ages. Then a second PCR, running roughly 7 to 11 cycles, was carried out with a sample-barcoded 5' primer and a J-beta primer mix. A single record per CDR3 protein comes from TCRdb applying MiXCR to the 5' RACE reads. There are fewer than 900,000 distinct CDR3 sequences in the sample; 40% to 45% occur only once, and 20% to 25% lies in the top ten. Specimen: blood. The receptors were gathered from a woman aged 60-75 years in good health.

The rearrangement uses TRBV7-3 and TRBJ2-5; 9 nucleotides line up with TRBD2. V gave up 0 bases and J gave up 5 bases; unmatched junction bases: 4. The CDR3 is made up of 15 amino acids. The germline gives CDR1 SGHTA, CDR2 FQGTGA. CDR3 sequence: CASSLTRGGRETQYF. CDR3 DNA sequence: TGTGCCAGCAGCTTAACGCGGGGGGGCCGGGAGACCCAGTACTTC.

This sequence joins TRBV20-1 and TRBJ2-1, with D possibly matching TRBD2 (5 bases). V was cut by 2 bases and J by 0 bases, with 14 bases left in between. CDR1 is DFQATT, CDR2 SNEGSKA, per germline (reference sequence). The CDR3 extends over 16 amino acids. The CDR3 protein is CSARLLGVSSYNEQFF. CDR3 sequence (DNA): TGCAGTGCTAGACTTCTCGGGGTGAGCTCCTACAATGAGCAGTTCTTC.

This clonotype was picked up a small number of times. This chain connects TRBV7-9 to TRBJ1-1, with D possibly matching TRBD1 (6 bases). Germline V gene lookup returns CDR1 SEHNR and CDR2 FQNEAQ (reference sequence). This CDR3 region has 15 residues. The ends were cut back, 4 bases at V and 2 bases at J, with 14 bases in the middle. The CDR3 DNA reads as TGTGCCAGCAGCTCCAAGCGGACAGAAAACACTGAAGCTTTCTTT. Translating it yields CASSSKRTENTEAFF.

The gene calls are TRBV6-2 or TRBV6-3 and TRBJ2-3; D not certain. The ends were cut back, 2 bases at V and 0 bases at J, with 6 bases in the middle. This CDR3 is built from 14 residues. The germline V gene encodes CDR1 MNHEY and CDR2 SVGEGT. DNA of the CDR3: TGTGCCAGCAGTTACAGAGTTAGCACAGATACGCAGTATTTT. Its protein is CASSYRVSTDTQYF.

The rearrangement uses TRBV29-1 and TRBJ1-2, with D unclear. V was clipped by 6 bases and J by 6 bases, with 14 bases between them. The CDR3 runs 12 residues. Germline CDR1 is SQVTM and CDR2 is ANQGSEA. Here the CDR3 DNA reads TGCAGCGTCGAAAGGCAGGACCATGGCTACACCTTC. Translating it yields CSVERQDHGYTF.

The chain uses TRBV27 and TRBJ1-1; perhaps TRBD1 as D (6 bases). Trimming left V 8 bases short and J 5 bases short, with 18 bases between. Germline loops: CDR1 MNHEY, CDR2 SMNVEV (reference sequence). The CDR3 is 14 residues long. CDR3 sequence reads: CASSKWGAGTEAFF. The DNA of the CDR3 is TGTGCCAGCTCCAAATGGGGGGCTGGTACTGAAGCTTTCTTT.

This clonotype was found many times. The rearrangement joins TRBV11-2 to TRBJ2-1, with D hard to call. This CDR3 is built from 14 residues. Germline CDR1 is SGHAT and CDR2 is FQNNGV. V shed 1 base and J shed 4 bases, with 8 bases lying between them. CDR3 DNA: TGTGCCAGCAGCTTAGTACGTCGGTACAATGAGCAGTTCTTC. Its translation: CASSLVRRYNEQFF.

On this clonotype itself: No DNA is shown, since the ends of the CDR3 on it are uncertain; the CDR3 is the one TCRdb lists. J is TRBJ2-7 and V is TRBV12-3 or TRBV12-4; the table's D call, TRBD1, was not checked against the DNA. The CDR3 contains 16 residues when both ends are counted. CDR3 in amino acids: CASRFGSGRGHNEQYF.

In this sample, this clonotype turned up many times. J is TRBJ2-3 and V is TRBV7-2; D not certain. Germline assignment: CDR1 SGHTA and CDR2 FQGNSA. The ends were cut back, 3 bases at V and 2 bases at J, with 6 bases in the middle. The CDR3 is made up of 13 amino acids. The CDR3 bases are TGTGCCAGCAGCTTTATCTCCACAGATACGCAGTATTTT. Translation: CASSFISTDTQYF.

The gene calls are TRBV11-1 and TRBJ2-5; 10 positions match TRBD2. After removal of 5 bases from V and 11 bases from J, the junction contained 14 bases not matched to a gene. The CDR3 has 15 residues. The germline V gene has CDR1 SGHAT and CDR2 FQDESV (reference sequence). The CDR3 DNA reads as TGTGCCAGCAGCCATAGCGGGGGGATCAACAATGGGCAGTACTTC. Its translation: CASSHSGGINNGQYF. The complete variable domain, with remaining parts taken from reference TRBV11-1 and TRBJ2-5, reads EAEVAQSPRYKITEKSQAVAFWCDPISGHATLYWYRQILGQGPELLVQFQDESVVDDSQLPKDRFSAERLKGVDSTLKIQPAELGDSAMYLCASSHSGGINNGQYFGPGTRLLVL.

This clonotype was observed a few times. The chain uses TRBV20-1 and TRBJ2-1; unclear D gene. Germline values: CDR1 DFQATT, CDR2 SNEGSKA (reference sequence). V lost 0 bases, J lost 0 bases, and 18 bases lay in between. This CDR3 contains 18 residues. As DNA, the CDR3 is TGCAGTGCTAGAGATCCCTTTGGTACGGCTAGCTCCTACAATGAGCAGTTCTTC. It yields the protein CSARDPFGTASSYNEQFF.

This clonotype occurred many times. The V and J genes are TRBV27 and TRBJ1-2; D is perhaps TRBD1 (5 bases). V lost 3 bases, J lost 7 bases, and 12 bases lay in between. The length of the CDR3 is 13 residues. Germline V gene sequence: CDR1 MNHEY, CDR2 SMNVEV (reference sequence). This chain's CDR3 is CASSFTQGSGYTF. DNA for the CDR3: TGTGCCAGCAGTTTCACGCAGGGTAGTGGCTACACCTTC.

This chain connects TRBV7-9 to TRBJ2-5; 9 positions match TRBD1. The CDR3 contains 15 residues. Germline values: CDR1 SEHNR, CDR2 FQNEAQ (reference sequence). V lost 5 bases, J lost 5 bases, and 9 bases stayed unmatched. The CDR3 sequence is CASSRQGQGWETQYF. In DNA form, the CDR3 reads TGTGCCAGCAGCCGGCAGGGACAGGGCTGGGAGACCCAGTACTTC.

The V and J genes are TRBV28 and TRBJ1-2; 9 bases are shared with TRBD1. This CDR3 is built from 13 residues. J gave up 4 bases and V 9 bases, and 6 bases lay outside the gene matches. Germline values: CDR1 MDHEN, CDR2 SYDVKM. In nucleotides, the CDR3 is TGTGCCAGTCTACCGACAGGGGGCTATGGCTACACCTTC. This encodes CASLPTGGYGYTF.

The table lists this clonotype with a count of one. This chain uses TRBV6-2 or TRBV6-3 with TRBJ2-7; 8 nucleotides align to TRBD2. The CDR3 has 13 residues. The germline V gene encodes CDR1 MNHEY and CDR2 SVGEGT. V shed 7 bases, J shed 2 bases, and the junction held 4 bases outside the gene matches. CDR3 residues: CASKAGDPYEQYF. Here the CDR3 DNA reads TGTGCCAGCAAAGCGGGAGATCCCTACGAGCAGTACTTC.

The chain carries TRBV12-5 and TRBJ2-5; D unresolved. The CDR3 is 14 amino acids. CDR1 and CDR2 (germline): LGHNT, FRNRAP. Trimming took 2 bases from V and 6 from J, leaving 13 bases between them. The CDR3 DNA reads TGTGCTAGTGGTTTGCCAGCACAGCCCAAGACCCAGTACTTC. It yields the protein CASGLPAQPKTQYF.

This clonotype has only one observation. The gene calls are TRBV5-5 and TRBJ2-3; 12 bases are shared with TRBD2. This CDR3 has 18 residues. Germline trimming cut 2 bases from V and 1 base from J; bases unmatched to any gene: 8. CDR1 and CDR2 from the germline V gene are SGHKS and YYEKEE (reference sequence). The CDR3 sequence: CASSFITSGGIGTDTQYF. In DNA form, the CDR3 reads TGTGCCAGCAGCTTTATTACTAGCGGGGGGATCGGCACAGATACGCAGTATTTT.

The chain carries TRBV29-1 and TRBJ1-1; D not certain. Germline values: CDR1 SQVTM, CDR2 ANQGSEA. This CDR3 region has 13 residues. V lost 6 bases and J lost 4, with 15 bases in between. The CDR3 protein is CSVYKGSGTEAFF. The CDR3 DNA reads TGCAGCGTGTACAAGGGTAGTGGCACTGAAGCTTTCTTT.

This clonotype showed up many times. This chain links TRBV20-1 with TRBJ2-5; D unresolved. Per germline, CDR1 DFQATT and CDR2 SNEGSKA (reference sequence). There are 11 residues in the CDR3. V was pared by 3 bases and J by 3 bases, with 5 bases between. CDR3 region: CSASGKETQYF. For the CDR3, the DNA is TGCAGTGCTAGCGGCAAAGAGACCCAGTACTTC.

The chain couples TRBV7-9 to TRBJ2-4; the D gene is possibly TRBD1 (5 bases). The DNA end favors TRBJ2-7, so the J call may be wrong. The CDR3 spans 12 residues. Germline V gene data show CDR1 as SEHNR and CDR2 as FQNEAQ (reference sequence). The chain's CDR3 is CASGAGNYEQYF. The CDR3 nucleotides are TGTGCCAGCGGTGCAGGGAACTACGAGCAGTACTTC.

The chain couples TRBV9 to TRBJ2-2; a weak D match, TRBD2 (5 bases). This CDR3 comprises 13 residues. Trimming took 3 bases from V and 9 from J, leaving 12 bases between them. CDR1 is SGDLS and CDR2 is YYNGEE in the germline V gene. CDR3 DNA sequence: TGTGCCAGCAGCGGTACGACGGGAAGGGAGCTGTTTTTT. Translated: CASSGTTGRELFF.

The gene calls are TRBV29-1 and TRBJ1-2; D may be TRBD1 (5 bases). The CDR3 is 14 amino acids. V lost 4 bases to trimming and J lost 2 bases, with 14 bases between them. Germline CDR1 is SQVTM and CDR2 is ANQGSEA. Here the CDR3 reads CSVGLGRANYGYTF. In DNA, the CDR3 is TGCAGCGTTGGTTTGGGACGGGCCAACTATGGCTACACCTTC.

The V call is TRBV10-3, the J call TRBJ2-1, with D hard to call. Trimming stripped 7 bases from V and 8 bases from J, with 15 bases between. There are 13 residues in the CDR3. CDR1 is ENHRY, CDR2 SYGVKD, per germline. The CDR3: CAITGTVRDEQFF. The CDR3 nucleotides are TGTGCCATCACAGGCACAGTAAGAGATGAGCAGTTCTTC.